The 16 T cell receptor beta chains given below trace back to one sample, sequenced in a study of cytomegalovirus exposure and HLA in healthy donors. PCR was performed using 60 Vbeta and 13 Jbeta primers. Measured with immunoSEQ multiplex PCR; TCRdb has only the in-frame clones, and not every one. Its listing shows roughly 120,000 clones. Specimen: PBMCs. Source of these receptors: a man aged 25-40 years in good health and CMV-seronegative.

The rearrangement uses TRBV27 and TRBJ1-5, with D unresolved. The germline V and J ends were trimmed by 3 bases and 1 base, with 7 bases remaining between them. Germline V gene data show CDR1 as MNHEY and CDR2 as SMNVEV (reference sequence). There are 14 residues in the CDR3. The CDR3 sequence: CASSFSRSNQPQHF. CDR3 coding DNA: TGTGCCAGCAGTTTCTCTAGGAGCAATCAGCCCCAGCATTTT.

The J gene is TRBJ2-7, the V gene TRBV5-5, with 10 positions matching TRBD1. Trimming cost V 10 bases and J 2 bases; bases outside gene matches: 12. Germline CDR1 and CDR2: SGHKS and YYEKEE (reference sequence). There are 15 residues in the CDR3. In DNA, the CDR3 is TGTGCCTCCCGAGCGGGGACAGGGGAAACCTACGAGCAGTACTTC. Its protein is CASRAGTGETYEQYF.

The chain recombines TRBV7-2 with TRBJ2-5, with 7 bases aligning to TRBD1. Gene TRBJ2-7 matches the end of the DNA better, so the J call may be wrong. CDR1 SGHTA and CDR2 FQGNSA come from the germline V gene. The CDR3 is 16 amino acids. DNA for the CDR3: TGTGCCAGCAGTTTAACAGGGGCCCAGAGGGGCTACGAGCAGTACTTC. As protein: CASSLTGAQRGYEQYF.

Comments on this clone: At one end, the junction sequence differs from germline, possibly due to a read error. J is TRBJ2-1 and V is TRBV27, with 10 bases matching TRBD2. There are 16 residues in the CDR3. Germline V gene lookup returns CDR1 MNHEY and CDR2 SMNVEV (reference sequence). In DNA form, the CDR3 reads TGTGCCAACAGTTTAAGAGGACTAGCGGACTACAATGAGCAGTTCTTC. As protein: CANSLRGLADYNEQFF.

This chain links TRBV25-1 with TRBJ2-7, with TRBD1 matching over 10 bases. The V and J ends lost 2 bases and 0 bases, in that order; junction bases with no gene match: 1. The germline gives CDR1 MGHDK, CDR2 SYGVNS. CDR3 length equals 15 residues. Here the CDR3 reads CASSERTGGSYEQYF. CDR3 coding DNA: TGTGCCAGCAGTGAACGGACAGGGGGCTCCTACGAGCAGTACTTC.

The J gene is TRBJ1-1, the V gene TRBV10-3; D is perhaps TRBD1 (5 bases). The CDR3 is 16 amino acids. Trimming removed 3 bases from V and 0 bases from J, with 14 bases in between. The germline gives CDR1 ENHRY, CDR2 SYGVKD. In DNA, the CDR3 is TGTGCCATCAGTGACAGACCAGGGATTTTGAACACTGAAGCTTTCTTT. This codes for CAISDRPGILNTEAFF.

The chain links TRBV29-1 to TRBJ1-2; a possible D gene is TRBD1 (5 bases). Germline V CDR1 and CDR2: SQVTM, ANQGSEA. The CDR3 has 13 residues. The germline V and J ends were trimmed by 4 bases and 0 bases, with 9 bases remaining between them. The CDR3 is CSVASGPNYGYTF. CDR3 sequence (DNA): TGCAGCGTTGCGTCAGGGCCTAACTATGGCTACACCTTC.

V and J are TRBV18 and TRBJ1-1, with 9 positions matching TRBD1. CDR1 and CDR2 (germline): KGHSH, LQKENI. After removal of 5 bases from V and 10 bases from J, the junction contained 8 bases not matched to a gene. The CDR3 is 13 amino acids. The CDR3 DNA reads TGTGCCAGCTCAACAAGGACAGGGGAGTTAGCTTTCTTT. It specifies CASSTRTGELAFF.

This sequence joins TRBV2 and TRBJ2-3; TRBD2 aligns across 12 bases. V was clipped by 4 bases and J by 0 bases; unmatched bases: 8. The CDR3 has 18 amino acids. In germline, CDR1 is SNHLY, CDR2 FYNNEI. CDR3 in DNA: TGTGCCAGCAGTGGACTAGCGGGAGAGGGGGATAGCACAGATACGCAGTATTTT. This gives the protein CASSGLAGEGDSTDTQYF. The full variable domain, completed using reference TRBV2 and TRBJ2-3, is EPEVTQTPSHQVTQMGQEVILRCVPISNHLYFYWYRQILGQKVEFLVSFYNNEISEKSEIFDDQFSVERPDGSNFTLKIRSTKLEDSAMYFCASSGLAGEGDSTDTQYFGPGTRLTVL.

The rearrangement uses TRBV11-1 and TRBJ2-5; possibly TRBD1 for D (6 bases). This CDR3 has 15 amino acids. V lost 4 bases and J lost 2, with 14 bases in between. In germline, CDR1 is SGHAT, CDR2 FQDESV (reference sequence). The CDR3 loop reads CASSSRGHLQETQYF. In DNA form, the CDR3 reads TGTGCCAGCAGCTCAAGGGGACACCTGCAAGAGACCCAGTACTTC.

V usage is TRBV18 and J usage is TRBJ1-1; 8 bases are shared with TRBD1. The CDR3 is made up of 14 amino acids. The trim removed 1 base at V and 11 bases at J, leaving 9 bases unmatched. The V gene's germline CDR1 is KGHSH and CDR2 LQKENI. The CDR3 DNA sequence: TGTGCCAGCTCACCACTCTCCCTACAGGGGGAGGCTTTCTTT. This sequence encodes CASSPLSLQGEAFF.

The chain is built from TRBV14 and TRBJ1-1; no firm D call. V shed 4 bases and J shed 3 bases, with 6 bases lying between them. The CDR3 loop spans 12 amino acids. Germline lookup yields CDR1 SGHDN and CDR2 FVKESK. The CDR3 bases are TGTGCCAGCAGCCGGGAGTACACTGAAGCTTTCTTT. This codes for CASSREYTEAFF.

The chain links TRBV18 to TRBJ2-1; TRBD2 might be the D (6 bases). Germline V gene sequence: CDR1 KGHSH, CDR2 LQKENI. The CDR3 spans 15 residues. V gave up 6 bases and J gave up 6 bases, with 18 bases separating them. DNA of the CDR3: TGTGCCAGCTCTCCGGCGGGGTCGACAGCCAATGAGCAGTTCTTC. Translated: CASSPAGSTANEQFF.

This CDR3 reads CSVEDSPGGTEAFF. The CDR3 DNA sequence: TGCAGCGTTGAAGATTCCCCGGGAGGCACTGAAGCTTTCTTT. This chain joins TRBV29-1 and TRBJ1-1; D ambiguous. Germline CDR1 is SQVTM and CDR2 is ANQGSEA. The CDR3 is made up of 14 amino acids. Trimming shortened V by 0 bases and J by 4 bases, and 12 bases separated the two germline ends.

The CDR3 DNA reads as TGTGCCAGCACCTCCGGGGGGGCGGGAGCAGCCGGGGAGCTGTTTTTT. It is translated as CASTSGGAGAAGELFF. This rearrangement joins TRBV5-4 to TRBJ2-2; TRBD2 agrees at 8 bases. Germline lookup yields CDR1 SGHNT and CDR2 YYREEE (reference sequence). The length of the CDR3 is 16 residues. V was pared by 6 bases and J by 6 bases, with 13 bases of the junction left unmatched. The full variable domain, with the rest looked up from reference TRBV5-4 and TRBJ2-2, is ETGVTQSPTHLIKTRGQQVTLRCSSQSGHNTVSWYQQALGQGPQFIFQYYREEENGRGNFPPRFSGLQFPNYSSELNVNALELDDSALYLCASTSGGAGAAGELFFGEGSRLTVL.

Here the CDR3 DNA reads TGTGCCAGCCTGGGCCAGGACAGTAGCAAAAACATTCAGTACTTC. This translates into CASLGQDSSKNIQYF. The chain carries TRBV28 and TRBJ2-4, with D possibly TRBD1 on 6 matching bases. Trimming removed 8 bases from V and 3 bases from J, with 17 bases in between. This CDR3 contains 15 residues. Germline V gene data show CDR1 as MDHEN and CDR2 as SYDVKM.